This paragraph reports one T cell receptor beta chain. Profiled with immunoSEQ multiplex PCR; TCRdb holds only in-frame clones, not every one. The sample holds 30,000 to 35,000 clones; roughly nine tenths are singletons and the top ten take roughly 2%. The CDR3 runs 15 residues. CDR1 is LNHDA, CDR2 SQIVND, per germline (reference sequence). V gave up 3 bases and J gave up 1 base, with 13 bases separating them. These data come from a study of T cells in tuberculosis. The clonotype comes from a donor aged 10 to 29 with latent tuberculosis or without tuberculosis infection. V is TRBV19 and J is TRBJ2-7; D possibly corresponds to TRBD2 (5 bases). The sequencing input was PBMCs. The CDR3: CASSILTRGSYEQYF. CDR3 sequence (DNA): TGTGCCAGTAGTATCCTTACGAGAGGGTCCTACGAGCAGTACTTC.